The clone carrying this TCR beta chain was seen at least ten times. Its antigen is still unknown. This specimen belongs to a study of T-cell reconstitution after alpha-beta-depleted transplantation in children. CDR3 length: 18 residues. Researchers prepared the TCRbeta library using unique molecular identifiers, the study reports. MiXCR was run by TCRdb on the PCR reads, yielding one entry per CDR3 protein. The sample shows 330,000 or so distinct CDR3 sequences, 7.5% to 9% of them seen only once. Study-wide findings and caveats: One year after transplant, T-cell counts and diversity came mostly from newly produced T cells.

The material was peripheral blood, obtained 360 days after TCRalphabeta/CD19-depleted stem cell transplant. This chain uses TRBV21-1 with TRBJ1-2. TRBV21-1 is given as a pseudogene. The receptor's source is a female patient aged 2-10 years who had a stem cell transplant for Fanconi anemia, so the T cells may come from the graft donor. The chain's CDR3 is CASSKSTAGGRGFYGYTF. CDR3 sequence (DNA): TGTGCCAGCAGCAAAAGTACGGCCGGTGGGAGGGGGTTCTATGGCTACACCTTC.